This T cell receptor beta chain was profiled in a study of T-cell memory formation after mild COVID-19 (dated by TCRdb to the early 2020s). For the wider study: Most TCR sequence clusters were specific to one of the two donors. Longitudinal TCRalpha and TCRbeta repertoire sequencing tracked T-cell clones expanding and contracting after mild COVID-19 in a couple of donors. Two young, previously healthy adult volunteers made up the cohort, one male and one female. Results the study describes overall, beyond this receptor: SARS-CoV-2 specificity of the second-wave clones peaking on day 37 was not confirmed. Some responding clones were found in pre-infection memory, which suggests that pre-existing cross-reactive memory T cells took part in the SARS-CoV-2 response. The study included only a couple of mild cases, and larger cohorts that include severe cases with pre-infection samples were judged to be necessary. Contracting CD4+ clones were located mainly in the CM and EM memory subsets, whereas CD8+ clones were found to be enriched in EMRA. Balanced CD4/CD8 phenotypes were observed for clones contracting from day 15 to 85, whereas a bias towards CD4+ was observed for a second wave of clones expanding from day 15 to 37.

Ficoll-Paque density gradient centrifugation was the method used to isolate PBMCs. Sequencing was carried out with an Illumina NovaSeq 6000. TCRalpha and TCRbeta cDNA libraries were constructed by 5'RACE with constant-segment primers, with sample barcodes and unique molecular identifiers being introduced. RNA was extracted from every sample with Trizol reagent. The libraries were amplified in two PCR steps, and the second step added a second sample barcode and Illumina TruSeq adapters. Sequencing of the libraries was done on an Illumina NovaSeq, producing 2 x 150 bp paired-end reads. Per the source publication's procedure: Reads were demultiplexed and collapsed into UMI-guided consensus sequences with migec v1.2.7. Using mixcr v2.1.11, UMI consensuses were aligned to TRA and TRB V and J templates and then assembled into clonotypes. Expanded or contracted clonotypes were those called significant by both edgeR and NoisET, with noise models trained on biological replicates. For edgeR calls, the cutoffs were a false discovery rate-adjusted p below 0.01 and a log2 fold-change threshold of 1. PCA with hierarchical clustering of max-normalized trajectories of the 1000 most abundant clonotypes was used as exploratory dynamics analysis. Each responding clone was given a CD4 or CD8 phenotype based on the CD4+ and CD8+ repertoires, which had been sequenced separately. Using fastp trimming at Q25 and MiXCR clonotype assembly, TCRdb reanalyzed the public sequencing data and kept in-frame beta chains. Entries are consolidated by CDR3 protein sequence, retaining the most common genes and DNA. None of the V and J calls come from the authors' own analysis; TCRdb made them. For this sample there are roughly 120,000 distinct CDR3 sequences; about 15% appear just once. 14% of the sample is taken by the ten largest.

This clonotype was found a few times. Its cognate antigen has yet to be identified. The input lacks base qualities; no much larger clone sits a single base away. V trim: 3 bases; J trim: 4 bases; unmatched bases: 4. Taken from the germline V gene (reference sequence), the CDR1 and CDR2 loops are SEHNR and FQNEAQ. The CDR3 sequence holds 14 residues, the cysteine and phenylalanine included. Only the CDR3 region is kept as DNA, spanning 42 bases read in frame from base 1. The sample comprised PBMCs or a T cell subset sorted from them (not recorded which). In this chain, TRBV7-9 is recombined with TRBJ2-7; 9 of the junction bases match TRBD2. The receptor was derived from an adult woman who had mild COVID-19 (a few samples of this study predate the infection). The sample titles of this study are shuffled in the database, so cell type and time point are left out; the donor was told from shared clones. This receptor has the CDR3 CASSFSGGRYEQYF. The DNA sequence follows: TGTGCCAGCAGCTTCAGCGGGGGGCGGTACGAGCAGTACTTC.